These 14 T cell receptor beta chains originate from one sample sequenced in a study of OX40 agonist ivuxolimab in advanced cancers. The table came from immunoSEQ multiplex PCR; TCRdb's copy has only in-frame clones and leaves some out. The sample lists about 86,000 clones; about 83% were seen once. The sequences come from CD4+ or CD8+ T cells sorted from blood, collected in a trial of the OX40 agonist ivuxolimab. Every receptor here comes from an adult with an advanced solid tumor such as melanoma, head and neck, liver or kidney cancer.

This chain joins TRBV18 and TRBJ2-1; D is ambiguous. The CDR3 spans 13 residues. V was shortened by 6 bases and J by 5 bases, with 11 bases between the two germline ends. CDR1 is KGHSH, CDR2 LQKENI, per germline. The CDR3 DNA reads TGTGCCAGCTCCCAATCTTCGGACAATGAGCAGTTCTTC. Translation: CASSQSSDNEQFF.

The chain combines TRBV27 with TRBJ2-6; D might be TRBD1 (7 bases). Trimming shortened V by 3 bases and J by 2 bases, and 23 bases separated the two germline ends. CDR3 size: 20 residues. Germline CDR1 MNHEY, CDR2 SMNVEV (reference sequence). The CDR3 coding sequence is TGTGCCAGCAGTTTCCAGAGTCCGACAGGGAGGAGAACTGGGGCCAACGTCCTGACTTTC. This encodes CASSFQSPTGRRTGANVLTF.

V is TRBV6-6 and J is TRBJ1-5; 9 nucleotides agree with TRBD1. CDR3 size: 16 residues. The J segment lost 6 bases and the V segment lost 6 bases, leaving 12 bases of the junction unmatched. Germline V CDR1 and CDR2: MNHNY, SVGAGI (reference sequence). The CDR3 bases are TGTGCCAGCAGGCCCGGGACAGGGCCTTCGCGTCAGCCCCAGCATTTT. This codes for CASRPGTGPSRQPQHF.

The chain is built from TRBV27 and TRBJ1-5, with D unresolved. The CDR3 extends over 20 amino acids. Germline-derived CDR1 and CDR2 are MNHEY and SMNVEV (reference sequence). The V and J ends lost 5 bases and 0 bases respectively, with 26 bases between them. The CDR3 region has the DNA TGTGCCAGCAGTCCTTGGAGATCTAGAACATTACTCTATAGCAATCAGCCCCAGCATTTT. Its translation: CASSPWRSRTLLYSNQPQHF.

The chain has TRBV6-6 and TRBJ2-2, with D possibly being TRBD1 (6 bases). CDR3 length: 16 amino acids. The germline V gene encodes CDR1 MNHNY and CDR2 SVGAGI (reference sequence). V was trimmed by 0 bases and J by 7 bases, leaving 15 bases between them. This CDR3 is CASSYSGPGARGELFF. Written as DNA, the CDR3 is TGTGCCAGCAGTTACTCGGGGCCAGGGGCGCGCGGGGAGCTGTTTTTT.

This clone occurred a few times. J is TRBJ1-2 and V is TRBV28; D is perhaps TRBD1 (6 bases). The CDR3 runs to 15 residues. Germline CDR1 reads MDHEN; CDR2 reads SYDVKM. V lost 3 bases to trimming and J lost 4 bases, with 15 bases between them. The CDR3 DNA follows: TGTGCCAGCAGTTTCGGGGGGGGCAGGCGCTATGGCTACACCTTC. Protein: CASSFGGGRRYGYTF.

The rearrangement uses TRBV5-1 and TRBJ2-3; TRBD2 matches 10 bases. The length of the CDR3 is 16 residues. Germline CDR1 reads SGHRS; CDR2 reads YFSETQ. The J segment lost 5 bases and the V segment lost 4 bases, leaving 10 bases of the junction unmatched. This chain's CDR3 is CASSPGASGSLDTQYF. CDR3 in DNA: TGCGCCAGCAGCCCGGGGGCTAGCGGGAGTCTAGATACGCAGTATTTT. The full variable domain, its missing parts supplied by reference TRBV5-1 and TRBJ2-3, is KAGVTQTPRYLIKTRGQQVTLSCSPISGHRSVSWYQQTPGQGLQFLFEYFSETQRNKGNFPGRFSGRQFSNSRSEMNVSTLELGDSALYLCASSPGASGSLDTQYFGPGTRLTVL.

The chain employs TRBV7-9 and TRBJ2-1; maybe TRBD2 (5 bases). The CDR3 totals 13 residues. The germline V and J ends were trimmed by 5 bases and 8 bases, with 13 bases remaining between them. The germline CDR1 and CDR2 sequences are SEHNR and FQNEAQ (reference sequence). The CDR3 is CASSPPSRDEQFF. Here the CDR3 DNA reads TGTGCCAGCAGCCCTCCCTCGAGGGATGAGCAGTTCTTC.

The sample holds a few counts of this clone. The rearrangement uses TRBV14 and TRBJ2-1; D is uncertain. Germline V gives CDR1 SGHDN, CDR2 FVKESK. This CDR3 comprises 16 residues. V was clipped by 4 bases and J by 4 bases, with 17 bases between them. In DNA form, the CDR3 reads TGTGCCAGCAGCCCCTATGGTTTTAGGGTTTACAATGAGCAGTTCTTC. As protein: CASSPYGFRVYNEQFF.

The CDR3 coding sequence is TGTGCCAGCAGCCCAGGGACCGAAGGAAACACCATATATTTT. Translation gives CASSPGTEGNTIYF. The J gene is TRBJ1-3, the V gene TRBV7-9, with D possibly matching TRBD1 (5 bases). CDR3 size: 14 residues. The germline gives CDR1 SEHNR, CDR2 FQNEAQ (reference sequence). V was clipped by 5 bases and J by 4 bases, with 12 bases between them.

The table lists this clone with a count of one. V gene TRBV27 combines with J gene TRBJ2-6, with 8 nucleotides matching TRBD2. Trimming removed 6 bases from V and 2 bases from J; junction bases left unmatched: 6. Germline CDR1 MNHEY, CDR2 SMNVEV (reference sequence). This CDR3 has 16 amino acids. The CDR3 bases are TGTGCCAGCAGCCATCCGGGGGGGGCTGGGGCCAACGTCCTGACTTTC. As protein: CASSHPGGAGANVLTF.

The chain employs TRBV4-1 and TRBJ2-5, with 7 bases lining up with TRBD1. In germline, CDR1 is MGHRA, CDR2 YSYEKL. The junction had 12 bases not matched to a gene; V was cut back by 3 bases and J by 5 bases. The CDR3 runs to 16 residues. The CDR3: CASSQGNRGVVETQYF. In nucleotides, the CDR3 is TGCGCCAGCAGCCAGGGGAACAGGGGTGTGGTGGAGACCCAGTACTTC.

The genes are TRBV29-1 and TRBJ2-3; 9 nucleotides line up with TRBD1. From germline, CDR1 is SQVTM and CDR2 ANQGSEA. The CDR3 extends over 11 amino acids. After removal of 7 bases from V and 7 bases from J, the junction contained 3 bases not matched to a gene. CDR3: CSGDRVNTQYF. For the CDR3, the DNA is TGCAGCGGGGACAGGGTAAATACGCAGTATTTT.

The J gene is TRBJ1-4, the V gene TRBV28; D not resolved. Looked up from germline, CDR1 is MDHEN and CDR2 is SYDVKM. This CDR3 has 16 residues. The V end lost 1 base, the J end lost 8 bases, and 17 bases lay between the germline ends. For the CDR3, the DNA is TGTGCCAGCAGTTTATCACGGGTTGGCCGAGCGGAAAAACTGTTTTTT. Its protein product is CASSLSRVGRAEKLFF.